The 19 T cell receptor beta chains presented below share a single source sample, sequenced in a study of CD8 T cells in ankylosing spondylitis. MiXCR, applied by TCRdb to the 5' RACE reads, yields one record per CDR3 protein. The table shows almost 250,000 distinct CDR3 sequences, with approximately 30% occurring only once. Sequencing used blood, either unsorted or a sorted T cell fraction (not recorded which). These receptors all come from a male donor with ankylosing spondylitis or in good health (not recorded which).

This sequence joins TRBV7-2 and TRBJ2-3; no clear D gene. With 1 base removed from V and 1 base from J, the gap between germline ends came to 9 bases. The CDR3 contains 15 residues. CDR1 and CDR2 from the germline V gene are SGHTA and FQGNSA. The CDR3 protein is CASSLEVIRTDTQYF. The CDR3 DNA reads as TGTGCCAGCAGCTTAGAGGTGATCCGCACAGATACGCAGTATTTT.

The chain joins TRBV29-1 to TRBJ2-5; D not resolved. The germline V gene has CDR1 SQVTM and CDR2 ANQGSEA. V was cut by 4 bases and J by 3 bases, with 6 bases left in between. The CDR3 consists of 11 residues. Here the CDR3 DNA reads TGCAGCGTTGCGTTGAAAGAGACCCAGTACTTC. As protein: CSVALKETQYF.

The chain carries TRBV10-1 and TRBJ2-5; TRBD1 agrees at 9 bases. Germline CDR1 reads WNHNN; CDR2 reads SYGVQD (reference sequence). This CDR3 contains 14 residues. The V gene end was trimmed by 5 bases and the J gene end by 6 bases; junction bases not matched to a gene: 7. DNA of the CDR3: TGCGCCAGCAGTATCGGGACAGGGTCAAAGACCCAGTACTTC. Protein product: CASSIGTGSKTQYF.

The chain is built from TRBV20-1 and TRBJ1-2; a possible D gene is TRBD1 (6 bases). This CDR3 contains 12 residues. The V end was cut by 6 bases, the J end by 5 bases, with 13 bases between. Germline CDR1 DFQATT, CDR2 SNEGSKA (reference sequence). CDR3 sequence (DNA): TGCAGTGCGACTGGGGACACTTATGGCTACACCTTC. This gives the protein CSATGDTYGYTF.

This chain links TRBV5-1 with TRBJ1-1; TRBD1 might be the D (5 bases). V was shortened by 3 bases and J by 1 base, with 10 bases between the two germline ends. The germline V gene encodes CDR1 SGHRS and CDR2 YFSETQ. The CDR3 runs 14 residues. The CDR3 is CASSWSGANTEAFF. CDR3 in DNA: TGCGCCAGCAGCTGGTCCGGGGCGAACACTGAAGCTTTCTTT.

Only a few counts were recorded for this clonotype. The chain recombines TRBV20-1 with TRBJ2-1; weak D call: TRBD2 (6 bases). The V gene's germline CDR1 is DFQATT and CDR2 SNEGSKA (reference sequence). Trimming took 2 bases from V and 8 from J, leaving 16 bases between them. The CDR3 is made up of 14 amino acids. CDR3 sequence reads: CSARPPSGFDEQFF. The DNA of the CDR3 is TGCAGTGCTAGACCCCCAAGCGGGTTCGATGAGCAGTTCTTC.

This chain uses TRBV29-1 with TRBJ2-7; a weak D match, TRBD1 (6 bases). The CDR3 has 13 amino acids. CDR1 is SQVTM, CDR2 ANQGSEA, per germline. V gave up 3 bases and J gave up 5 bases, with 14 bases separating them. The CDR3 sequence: CSVERDRFDEQYF. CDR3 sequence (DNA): TGCAGCGTTGAGCGTGACAGGTTCGACGAGCAGTACTTC.

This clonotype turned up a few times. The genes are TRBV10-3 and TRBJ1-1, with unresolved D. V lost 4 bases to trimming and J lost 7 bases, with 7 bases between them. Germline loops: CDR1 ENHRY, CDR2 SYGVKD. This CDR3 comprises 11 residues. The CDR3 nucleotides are TGTGCCATCAGTGGGGCCAGTGAAGCTTTCTTT. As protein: CAISGASEAFF.

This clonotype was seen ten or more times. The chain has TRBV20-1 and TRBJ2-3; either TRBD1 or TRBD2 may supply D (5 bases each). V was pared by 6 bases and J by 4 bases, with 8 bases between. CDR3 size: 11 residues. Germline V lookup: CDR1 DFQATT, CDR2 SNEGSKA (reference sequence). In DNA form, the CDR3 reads TGCAGTGCCGGGGACCCAGATACGCAGTATTTT. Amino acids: CSAGDPDTQYF.

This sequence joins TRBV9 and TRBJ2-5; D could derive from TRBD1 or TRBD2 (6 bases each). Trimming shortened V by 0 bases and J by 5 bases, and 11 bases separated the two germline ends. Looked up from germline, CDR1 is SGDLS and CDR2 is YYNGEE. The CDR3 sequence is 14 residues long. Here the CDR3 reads CASSVAGARETQYF. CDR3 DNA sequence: TGTGCCAGCAGCGTAGCGGGGGCGAGGGAGACCCAGTACTTC.

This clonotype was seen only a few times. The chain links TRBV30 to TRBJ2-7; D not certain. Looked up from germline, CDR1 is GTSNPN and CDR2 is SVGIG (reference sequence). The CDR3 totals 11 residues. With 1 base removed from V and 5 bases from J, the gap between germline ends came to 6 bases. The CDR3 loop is CAWSAWNEQYF. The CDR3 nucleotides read TGTGCCTGGAGTGCTTGGAACGAGCAGTACTTC.

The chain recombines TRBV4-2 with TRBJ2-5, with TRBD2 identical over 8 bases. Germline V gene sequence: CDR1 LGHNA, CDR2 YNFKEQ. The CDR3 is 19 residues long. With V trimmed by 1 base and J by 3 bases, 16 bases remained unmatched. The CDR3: CASSQGTHVASGGEETQYF. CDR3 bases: TGTGCCAGCAGCCAAGGGACCCACGTTGCCAGCGGGGGTGAAGAGACCCAGTACTTC.

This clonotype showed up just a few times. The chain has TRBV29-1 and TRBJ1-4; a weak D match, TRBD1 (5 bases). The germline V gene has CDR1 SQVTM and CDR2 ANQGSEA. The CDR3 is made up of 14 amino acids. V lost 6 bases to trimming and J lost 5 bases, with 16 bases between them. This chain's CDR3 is CSVNTGRENEKLFF. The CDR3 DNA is TGCAGCGTAAACACGGGACGGGAAAATGAAAAACTGTTTTTT. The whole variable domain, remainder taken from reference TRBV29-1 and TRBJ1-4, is SAVISQKPSRDICQRGTSLTIQCQVDSQVTMMFWYRQQPGQSLTLIATANQGSEATYESGFVIDKFPISRPNLTFSTLTVSNMSPEDSSIYLCSVNTGRENEKLFFGSGTQLSVL.

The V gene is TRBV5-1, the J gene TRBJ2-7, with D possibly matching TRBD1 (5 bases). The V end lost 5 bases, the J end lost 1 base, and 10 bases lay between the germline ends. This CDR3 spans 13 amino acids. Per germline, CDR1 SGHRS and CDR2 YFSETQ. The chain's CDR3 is CASRAAGSYEQYF. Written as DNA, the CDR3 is TGCGCCAGCAGGGCGGCAGGGTCCTACGAGCAGTACTTC.

Here the CDR3 reads CASSETGTGSYEQYF. In DNA, the CDR3 is TGTGCCAGCAGCGAGACCGGGACTGGGAGCTACGAGCAGTACTTC. The gene calls are TRBV9 and TRBJ2-7, with a tentative D call TRBD2 (6 bases). CDR1 and CDR2 (germline): SGDLS, YYNGEE. Trimming shortened V by 3 bases and J by 3 bases, and 16 bases separated the two germline ends. CDR3 size: 15 residues.

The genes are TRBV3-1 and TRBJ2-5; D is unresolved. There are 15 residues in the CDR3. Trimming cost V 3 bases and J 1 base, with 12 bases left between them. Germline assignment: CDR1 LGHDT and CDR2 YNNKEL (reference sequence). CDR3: CASSQRGRSQETQYF. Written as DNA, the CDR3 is TGTGCCAGCAGCCAGCGTGGGCGGTCCCAAGAGACCCAGTACTTC.

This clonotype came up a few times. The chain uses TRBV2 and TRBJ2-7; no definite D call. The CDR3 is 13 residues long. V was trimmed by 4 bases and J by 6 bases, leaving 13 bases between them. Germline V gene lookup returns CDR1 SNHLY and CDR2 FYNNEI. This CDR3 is CASSGVGILEQYF. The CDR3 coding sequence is TGTGCCAGCAGTGGGGTAGGCATACTCGAGCAGTACTTC.

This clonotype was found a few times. CDR3 sequence reads: CSARVGPLDSNYGYTF. CDR3 DNA sequence: TGCAGTGCTAGAGTTGGGCCCCTTGACAGTAACTATGGCTACACCTTC. The chain links TRBV20-1 to TRBJ1-2, with a possible D match to TRBD1 (5 bases). Germline loops: CDR1 DFQATT, CDR2 SNEGSKA (reference sequence). The CDR3 contains 16 residues. V lost 1 base to trimming and J lost 1 base, with 16 bases between them.

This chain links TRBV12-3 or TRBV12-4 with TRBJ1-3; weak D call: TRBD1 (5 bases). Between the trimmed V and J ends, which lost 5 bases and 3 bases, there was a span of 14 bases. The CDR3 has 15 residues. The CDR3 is CASSPSGQIGNTIYF. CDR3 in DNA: TGTGCCAGCAGTCCATCAGGGCAGATTGGAAACACCATATATTTT.